This T cell receptor beta chain was captured in a study of blood T cells in healthy people across ages. Alongside a J-beta primer mix, a sample-barcoded 5' primer served in a second PCR lasting about 7 to 12 cycles. MiXCR, run by TCRdb on the 5' RACE reads, gives a single entry per CDR3 protein. The table has about 670,000 distinct CDR3 sequences, 52% seen once. Looked up from germline, CDR1 is KGHSH and CDR2 is LQKENI. The CDR3 runs 19 residues. V shed 3 bases and J 2 bases; nucleotides not matched to a gene: 11. This TCR came from a woman of 80 years or more in good health. The chain joins TRBV18 to TRBJ2-6, with TRBD1 matching 9 bases. What was sequenced was blood. In DNA form, the CDR3 reads TGTGCCAGCTCACCTATACCGGGACAGGGTCTAGCTGGGGCCAACGTCCTGACTTTC. Amino acid sequence: CASSPIPGQGLAGANVLTF.